This TCR beta chain was retrieved from a study of blood T cell repertoires in COVID-19. Study information: Acute and convalescent COVID-19 samples came from the United States, Italy and Spain. From T cells, B-cell-depleted T cells, or PBMCs came the material, which was cDNA or gDNA.

The CDR3 is made up of 13 amino acids. With 6 bases removed from V and 0 bases from J, the gap between germline ends came to 9 bases. Per the study methods: Estimation of nucleated cell counts was performed using reference gene primer amplification. Here immunoSEQ multiplex PCR was the method, and the copy in TCRdb shows in-frame clones only, minus some. For V, J and clone size, that table is used; D and trimming come from the DNA. This table has approximately 110,000 clones, around 84% appearing once. The receptor was derived from a woman older than 75 with active or convalescent COVID-19. This chain links TRBV12-3 or TRBV12-4 with TRBJ2-7; possible D gene TRBD1, 6 bases. The sequenced sample consisted of peripheral blood. The CDR3 DNA reads as TGTGCCAGCAGCGGGGACAACTCCTACGAGCAGTACTTC. As protein: CASSGDNSYEQYF.